This T cell receptor beta chain was sequenced in a study of T cells after yellow fever vaccination. Study-wide findings and caveats: Most primary-vaccination clones reappeared after the booster (about 96% CD4, 88% CD8). The secondary response peaked faster, at day 5 versus 15, but was weaker.

TCRdb passed the 5' RACE reads through MiXCR, listing each CDR3 protein once. The sample has 200,000 to 300,000 distinct CDR3 sequences, 10% to 15% seen once; the top ten hold about 0.51%. This clonotype has ten or more counts. What it recognizes is unknown. Losses at the gene ends were 10 bases for V and 2 bases for J; bases not matched to a gene: 5. Germline V gene lookup returns CDR1 SGHRS and CDR2 YFSETQ. This CDR3 spans 12 amino acids. The J gene is TRBJ2-7, the V gene TRBV5-1; TRBD1 matches 8 bases. The sequenced sample was CD4+ T cells sorted from PBMCs, obtained 45 days after the yellow fever booster vaccination. This TCR was sampled from a man aged 30 to 39 who received the YFV17D yellow fever vaccine. CDR3 sequence: CASRTGPYEQYF. CDR3 DNA: TGCGCCTCCCGGACAGGGCCCTACGAGCAGTACTTC.